These 14 T cell receptor beta chains were all obtained from the same sample, sequenced in a study of blood T cell repertoires in COVID-19 (dated by TCRdb to the early 2020s). Preparation of the library involved the immunoSEQ multiplex PCR assay. Here the immuneACCESS table is served through TCRdb, limited to in-frame sequences with V and J called. Missing clones are a known gap in these copies; in checked studies unresolved V genes cover under half, and the rest lacks a known reason. This sample lists roughly 75,000 clones; about 82% were detected once. 9.6% of the sample belongs to the ten largest clones. The sequencing input was peripheral blood. These receptors originate from a man aged 50 to 59 with COVID-19, enrolled during active disease.

The V call is TRBV20-1, the J call TRBJ1-5, with D possibly being TRBD1 (6 bases). The length of the CDR3 is 11 residues. Trimming cost V 6 bases and J 7 bases, with 10 bases left between them. Germline assignment: CDR1 DFQATT and CDR2 SNEGSKA (reference sequence). CDR3: CSAAGDQPQHF. CDR3 coding DNA: TGCAGTGCGGCAGGGGACCAGCCCCAGCATTTT.

This chain uses TRBV7-2 with TRBJ2-3, with D possibly matching TRBD1 (7 bases). CDR1 SGHTA and CDR2 FQGNSA come from the germline V gene. The CDR3 consists of 15 residues. Trimming removed 0 bases at V and 4 bases at J, with 11 bases between. The CDR3 region is CASSLARGVSDTQYF. CDR3 nucleotide sequence: TGTGCCAGCAGCTTAGCCAGGGGGGTTTCAGATACGCAGTATTTT.

The genes are TRBV19 and TRBJ1-2; 7 positions match TRBD1. Trimming at V came to 5 bases and at J to 6 bases, leaving 15 bases not matched to a gene. Germline values: CDR1 LNHDA, CDR2 SQIVND (reference sequence). The CDR3 totals 16 residues. This CDR3 reads CASSPGTATGPHGYTF. In DNA form, the CDR3 reads TGTGCCAGTAGTCCAGGGACAGCCACGGGGCCTCATGGCTACACCTTC.

CDR3 in DNA: TGTGCCAGCAGTGCGGGGACAGTCACCGGGGAGCTGTTTTTT. It encodes CASSAGTVTGELFF. V is TRBV2 and J is TRBJ2-2, with 7 positions matching TRBD1. The CDR3 consists of 14 residues. V lost 4 bases and J lost 4; bases outside the gene matches: 3. Germline assignment: CDR1 SNHLY and CDR2 FYNNEI. Looking up the rest from reference TRBV2 and TRBJ2-2 gives the full variable domain: EPEVTQTPSHQVTQMGQEVILRCVPISNHLYFYWYRQILGQKVEFLVSFYNNEISEKSEIFDDQFSVERPDGSNFTLKIRSTKLEDSAMYFCASSAGTVTGELFFGEGSRLTVL.

This chain joins TRBV6-6 and TRBJ2-7; 8 nucleotides agree with TRBD2. Looked up from germline, CDR1 is MNHNY and CDR2 is SVGAGI (reference sequence). The ends lost 1 base at V and 6 bases at J; junction bases unmatched: 8. The CDR3 consists of 15 residues. The CDR3 bases are TGTGCCAGCAGTTACTTCGGGGGGGTTTCGGTCGAGCAGTACTTC. Protein product: CASSYFGGVSVEQYF.

This clone was counted once. The gene calls are TRBV5-1 and TRBJ2-3, with 9 bases identical to TRBD2. Per germline, CDR1 SGHRS and CDR2 YFSETQ. The CDR3 is 18 residues long. V dropped 4 bases and J dropped 3; count of bases not matched to a gene: 15. DNA of the CDR3: TGCGCCAGCAGCCACTCAAGGATAGCGGGAGTGCTGACAGATACGCAGTATTTT. Translating it yields CASSHSRIAGVLTDTQYF.

This chain joins TRBV7-8 and TRBJ1-5; 9 nucleotides align to TRBD1. CDR3 length: 13 residues. With V trimmed by 1 base and J by 14 bases, 6 bases remained unmatched. From germline, CDR1 is SGHVS and CDR2 FQNEAQ. The CDR3: CASSLGPRTGEHF. CDR3 coding DNA: TGTGCCAGCAGCTTAGGCCCCAGGACAGGGGAGCATTTT.

The rearrangement joins TRBV10-3 to TRBJ1-3; maybe TRBD1 (5 bases). This CDR3 contains 15 residues. The V end was cut by 4 bases, the J end by 0 bases, with 10 bases between. Germline lookup yields CDR1 ENHRY and CDR2 SYGVKD. In DNA form, the CDR3 reads TGTGCCATCAGTGGGGGGGGGAGCTCTGGAAACACCATATATTTT. Translation gives CAISGGGSSGNTIYF.

The gene calls are TRBV7-9 and TRBJ2-7, with D possibly being TRBD1 (5 bases). V was trimmed by 1 base and J by 3 bases, leaving 16 bases between them. This CDR3 comprises 16 residues. Germline values: CDR1 SEHNR, CDR2 FQNEAQ (reference sequence). This CDR3 is CASSLGSRQGRYEQYF. The CDR3 nucleotides read TGTGCCAGCAGCTTAGGGTCAAGGCAGGGTCGCTACGAGCAGTACTTC.

This clone occurred once. The chain joins TRBV7-3 to TRBJ2-3, with TRBD1 identical over 10 bases. V was pared by 6 bases and J by 4 bases, with 7 bases of the junction left unmatched. Germline values: CDR1 SGHTA, CDR2 FQGTGA. This CDR3 contains 15 residues. The CDR3 sequence: CASSRTGTGADTQYF. The CDR3 nucleotides are TGTGCCAGCAGTAGGACCGGGACAGGGGCAGATACGCAGTATTTT. Combining the CDR3 with reference TRBV7-3 and TRBJ2-3 gives the whole variable domain GAGVSQTPSNKVTEKGKYVELRCDPISGHTALYWYRQSLGQGPEFLIYFQGTGAADDSGLPNDRFFAVRPEGSVSTLKIQRTERGDSAVYLCASSRTGTGADTQYFGPGTRLTVL.

The rearrangement links TRBV7-9 to TRBJ2-5, with TRBD2 matching 7 bases. V lost 1 base and J lost 7; bases outside the gene matches: 9. Per germline, CDR1 SEHNR and CDR2 FQNEAQ (reference sequence). The CDR3 loop spans 15 amino acids. The DNA of the CDR3 is TGTGCCAGCAGCTTAGTCGGGACTACCACCGGGACCCAGTACTTC. This encodes CASSLVGTTTGTQYF.

This chain connects TRBV5-6 to TRBJ1-5; 8 bases align to TRBD1. V gave up 2 bases and J gave up 1 base; unmatched junction bases: 5. The CDR3 has 16 residues. The germline CDR1 and CDR2 sequences are SGHDT and YYEEEE. CDR3 in amino acids: CASSFRGQGSNQPQHF. CDR3 DNA sequence: TGTGCCAGCAGCTTTAGAGGACAGGGAAGCAATCAGCCCCAGCATTTT.

This clone came up a few times. This rearrangement joins TRBV6-1 to TRBJ1-4, with unresolved D. The CDR3 length is 11 residues. V gave up 3 bases and J gave up 14 bases, with 10 bases separating them. Germline-derived CDR1 and CDR2 are MNHNS and SASEGT. The CDR3, as DNA: TGTGCCAGCAGTGAGGTTCGGAGGCTGTTTTTT. This codes for CASSEVRRLFF.

The chain recombines TRBV5-8 with TRBJ2-7; TRBD1 agrees at 10 bases. CDR1 is SGHTS and CDR2 is YDEGEE in the germline V gene. Trimming took 4 bases from V and 6 from J; bases not matched to a gene: 7. This CDR3 contains 14 residues. The DNA for the CDR3 is TGTGCCAGCAGCGCGGGACAGGGGTTAATCGAGCAGTACTTC. This codes for CASSAGQGLIEQYF.